What follows describes a single T cell receptor beta chain. The antigen is unknown. This entry is derived from a study of radiotherapy plus CTLA-4 blockade in lung cancer. Study findings and constraints: Once radiotherapy plus ipilimumab had been given, TCR clones derived from tumor expanded in blood.

Germline V gene lookup returns CDR1 SGHTA and CDR2 FQGNSA. Between the trimmed V and J ends, which lost 5 bases and 2 bases, there was a span of 11 bases. The length of the CDR3 is 14 residues. Generated by immunoSEQ multiplex PCR, the TCRdb table keeps only in-frame clones and is missing some. The sample includes some 30,000 clones, 70% to 75% of them seen just once. The chain combines TRBV7-2 with TRBJ2-3; unclear D gene. The source material was peripheral blood, sampled from a patient treated with radiotherapy plus ipilimumab. This clonotype was obtained from a human donor with non-small cell lung cancer that progressed on radiotherapy plus ipilimumab. CDR3 nucleotide sequence: TGTGCCAGCAGCACAACTATAGTCACAGATACGCAGTATTTT. Amino acid sequence: CASSTTIVTDTQYF.